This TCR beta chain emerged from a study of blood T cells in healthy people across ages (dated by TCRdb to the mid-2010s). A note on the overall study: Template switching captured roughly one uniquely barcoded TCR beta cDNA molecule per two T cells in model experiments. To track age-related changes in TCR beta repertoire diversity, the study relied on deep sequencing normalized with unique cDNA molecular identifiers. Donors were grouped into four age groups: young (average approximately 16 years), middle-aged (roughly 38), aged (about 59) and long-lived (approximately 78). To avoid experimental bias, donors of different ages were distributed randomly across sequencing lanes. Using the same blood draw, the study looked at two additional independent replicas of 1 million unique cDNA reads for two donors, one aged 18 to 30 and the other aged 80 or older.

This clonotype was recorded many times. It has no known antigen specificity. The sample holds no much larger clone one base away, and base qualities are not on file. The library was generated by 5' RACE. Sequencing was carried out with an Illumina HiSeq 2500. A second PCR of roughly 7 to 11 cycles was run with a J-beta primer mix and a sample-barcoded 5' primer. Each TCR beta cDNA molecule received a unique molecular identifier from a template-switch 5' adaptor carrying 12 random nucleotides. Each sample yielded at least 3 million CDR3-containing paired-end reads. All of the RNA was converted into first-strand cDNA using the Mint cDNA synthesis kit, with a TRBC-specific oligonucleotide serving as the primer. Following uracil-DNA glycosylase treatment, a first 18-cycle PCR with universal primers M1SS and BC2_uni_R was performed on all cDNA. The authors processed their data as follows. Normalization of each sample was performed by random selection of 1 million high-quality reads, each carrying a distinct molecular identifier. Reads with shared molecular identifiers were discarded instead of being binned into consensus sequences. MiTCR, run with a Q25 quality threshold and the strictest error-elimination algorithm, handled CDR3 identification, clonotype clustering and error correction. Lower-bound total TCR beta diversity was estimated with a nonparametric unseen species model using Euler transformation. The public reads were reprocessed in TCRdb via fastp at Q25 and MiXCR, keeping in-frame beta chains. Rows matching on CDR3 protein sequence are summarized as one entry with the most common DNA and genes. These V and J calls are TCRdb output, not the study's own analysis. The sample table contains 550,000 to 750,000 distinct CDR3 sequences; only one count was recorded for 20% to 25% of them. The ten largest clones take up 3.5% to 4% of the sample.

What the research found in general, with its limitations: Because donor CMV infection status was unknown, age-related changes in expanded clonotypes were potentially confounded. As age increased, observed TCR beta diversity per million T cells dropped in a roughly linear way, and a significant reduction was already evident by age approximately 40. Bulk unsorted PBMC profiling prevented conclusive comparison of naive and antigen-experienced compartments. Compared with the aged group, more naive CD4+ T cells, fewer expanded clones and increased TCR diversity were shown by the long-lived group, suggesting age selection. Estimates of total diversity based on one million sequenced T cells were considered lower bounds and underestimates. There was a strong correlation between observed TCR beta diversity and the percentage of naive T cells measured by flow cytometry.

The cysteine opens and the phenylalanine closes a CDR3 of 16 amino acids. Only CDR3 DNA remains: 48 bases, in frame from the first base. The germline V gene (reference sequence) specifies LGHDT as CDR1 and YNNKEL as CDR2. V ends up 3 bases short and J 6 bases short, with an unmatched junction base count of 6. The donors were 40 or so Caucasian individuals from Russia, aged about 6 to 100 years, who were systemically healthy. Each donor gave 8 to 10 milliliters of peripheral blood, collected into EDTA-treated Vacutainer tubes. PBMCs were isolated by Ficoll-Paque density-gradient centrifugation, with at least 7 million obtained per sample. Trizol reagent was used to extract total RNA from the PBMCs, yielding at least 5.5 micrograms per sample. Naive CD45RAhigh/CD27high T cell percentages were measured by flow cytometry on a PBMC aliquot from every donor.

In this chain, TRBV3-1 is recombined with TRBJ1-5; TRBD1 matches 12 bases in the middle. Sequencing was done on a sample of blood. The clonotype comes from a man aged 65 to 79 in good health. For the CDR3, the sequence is CASSHGGTGGIQPQHF. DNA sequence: TGTGCCAGCAGCCATGGGGGGACAGGGGGCATTCAGCCCCAGCATTTT. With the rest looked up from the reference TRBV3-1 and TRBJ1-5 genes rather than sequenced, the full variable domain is DTAVSQTPKYLVTQMGNDKSIKCEQNLGHDTMYWYKQDSKKFLKIMFSYNNKELIINETVPNRFSPKSPDKAHLNLHINSLELGDSAVYFCASSHGGTGGIQPQHFGDGTRLSIL.